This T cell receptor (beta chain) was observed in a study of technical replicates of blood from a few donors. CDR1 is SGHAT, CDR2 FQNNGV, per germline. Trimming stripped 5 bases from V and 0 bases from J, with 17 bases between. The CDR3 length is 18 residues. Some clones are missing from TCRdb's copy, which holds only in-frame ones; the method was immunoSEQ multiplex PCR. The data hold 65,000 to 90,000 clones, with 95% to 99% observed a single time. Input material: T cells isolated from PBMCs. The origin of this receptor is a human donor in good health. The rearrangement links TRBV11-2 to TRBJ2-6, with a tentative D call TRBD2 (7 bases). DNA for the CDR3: TGTGCCAGCAGCCCAAAGGGGGGGGTCCCCTCTGGGGCCAACGTCCTGACTTTC. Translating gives CASSPKGGVPSGANVLTF.